The source of this TCR beta chain is a study of blood T cells in healthy people across ages. The authors ran a second PCR of 7 to 11 cycles using a sample-barcoded 5' primer and a J-beta primer mix. TCRdb re-derived calls from the 5' RACE reads in MiXCR, one entry per CDR3 protein. This table has hundreds of thousands of distinct CDR3 sequences, under 55% appearing once. Remarks on this clonotype: What it binds is not known.

Study conclusions and caveats: Older age coincided with a roughly linear decline in TCR beta diversity per million T cells. Donors of long life had a larger count of naive CD4+ cells and greater diversity than aged donors.

After removal of 2 bases from V and 5 bases from J, the junction contained 4 bases not matched to a gene. Germline lookup yields CDR1 ENHRY and CDR2 SYGVKD. CDR3 length: 14 amino acids. The chain links TRBV10-3 to TRBJ1-1; 8 bases are shared with TRBD1. The receptor's source is a man between 60 and 70 years old in good health. The specimen sequenced was blood. The CDR3 DNA sequence: TGTGCCATCAGTGAGGGACAGGGAAGGACTGAAGCTTTCTTT. Its translation: CAISEGQGRTEAFF.